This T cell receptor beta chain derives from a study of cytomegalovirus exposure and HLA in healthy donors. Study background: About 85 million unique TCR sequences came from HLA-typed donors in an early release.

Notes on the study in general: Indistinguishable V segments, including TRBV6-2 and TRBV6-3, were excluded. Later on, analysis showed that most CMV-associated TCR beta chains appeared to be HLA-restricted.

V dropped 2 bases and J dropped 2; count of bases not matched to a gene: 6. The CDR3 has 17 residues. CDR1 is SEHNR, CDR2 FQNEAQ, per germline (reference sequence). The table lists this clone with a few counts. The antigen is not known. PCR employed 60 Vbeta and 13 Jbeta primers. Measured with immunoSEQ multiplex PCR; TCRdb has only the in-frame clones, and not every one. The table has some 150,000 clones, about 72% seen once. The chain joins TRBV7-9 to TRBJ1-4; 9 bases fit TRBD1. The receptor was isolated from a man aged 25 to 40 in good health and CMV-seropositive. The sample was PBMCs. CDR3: CASSLFGTGKTNEKLFF. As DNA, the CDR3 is TGTGCCAGCAGCTTATTTGGGACAGGGAAGACTAATGAAAAACTGTTTTTT.